This T cell receptor (beta chain) emerged from a study of blood T cell repertoires in COVID-19. Across the whole study: PBMCs, B-cell-depleted T cells, or T cells provided the cDNA or gDNA that made up the material.

The CDR3 length is 13 residues. V lost 0 bases and J 2 bases, leaving 5 bases between the germline ends. Germline-derived CDR1 and CDR2 are PRHDT and FYEKMQ (reference sequence). The method was immunoSEQ multiplex PCR; TCRdb's version includes in-frame clones alone and lacks a portion of them. The sample contains tens of thousands of clones, 75% to 90% of which appear only once. This chain joins TRBV13 and TRBJ2-7, with D unresolved. Material: peripheral blood. This clonotype was obtained from a human donor with active COVID-19. The donor label of this sample is uncertain. The DNA of the CDR3 is TGTGCCAGCAGCTTAGGGAGGACCTACGAGCAGTACTTC. Encoded protein: CASSLGRTYEQYF.